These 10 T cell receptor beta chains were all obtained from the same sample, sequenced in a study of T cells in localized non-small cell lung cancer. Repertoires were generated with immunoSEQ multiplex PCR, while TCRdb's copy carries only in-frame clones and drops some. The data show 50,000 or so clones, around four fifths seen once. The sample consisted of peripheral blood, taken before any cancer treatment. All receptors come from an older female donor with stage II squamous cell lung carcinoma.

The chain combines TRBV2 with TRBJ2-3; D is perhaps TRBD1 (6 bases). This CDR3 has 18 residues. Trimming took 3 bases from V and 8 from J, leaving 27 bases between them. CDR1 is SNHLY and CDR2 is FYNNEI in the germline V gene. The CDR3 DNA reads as TGTGCCAGCAGTGATAGGGGGATCTGGGGAGACAGGACCTTTACGCAGTATTTT. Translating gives CASSDRGIWGDRTFTQYF.

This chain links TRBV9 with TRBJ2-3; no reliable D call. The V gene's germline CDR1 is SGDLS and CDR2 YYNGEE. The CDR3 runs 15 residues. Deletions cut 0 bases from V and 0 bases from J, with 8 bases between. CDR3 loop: CASSVAPLSTDTQYF. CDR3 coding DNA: TGTGCCAGCAGCGTAGCCCCACTGAGCACAGATACGCAGTATTTT.

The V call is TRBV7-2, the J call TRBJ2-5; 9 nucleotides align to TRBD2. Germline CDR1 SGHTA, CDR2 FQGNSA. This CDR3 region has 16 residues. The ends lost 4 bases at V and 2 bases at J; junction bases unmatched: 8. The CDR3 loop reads CASSSRAGGPQETQYF. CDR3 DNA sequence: TGTGCCAGCAGCTCACGGGCGGGGGGGCCTCAAGAGACCCAGTACTTC.

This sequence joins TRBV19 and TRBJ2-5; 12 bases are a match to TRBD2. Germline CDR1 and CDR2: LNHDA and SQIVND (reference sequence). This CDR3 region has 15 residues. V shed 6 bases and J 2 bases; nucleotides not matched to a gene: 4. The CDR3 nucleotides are TGTGCCAGTAGATCCGGACTAGCGGGGCAAGAGACCCAGTACTTC. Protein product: CASRSGLAGQETQYF.

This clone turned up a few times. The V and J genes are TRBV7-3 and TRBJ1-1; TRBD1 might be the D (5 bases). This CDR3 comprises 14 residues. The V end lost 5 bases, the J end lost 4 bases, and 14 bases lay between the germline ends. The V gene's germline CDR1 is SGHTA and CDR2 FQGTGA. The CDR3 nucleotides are TGTGCCAGCAGCCGGACACCCCGAGGCACTGAAGCTTTCTTT. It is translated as CASSRTPRGTEAFF.

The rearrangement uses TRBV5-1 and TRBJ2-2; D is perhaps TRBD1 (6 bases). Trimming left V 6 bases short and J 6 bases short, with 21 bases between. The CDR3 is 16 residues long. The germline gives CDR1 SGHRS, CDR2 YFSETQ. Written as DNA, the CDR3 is TGCGCCAGCATCCTTATGGGATCAGGGGCCGCCGGGGAGCTGTTTTTT. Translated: CASILMGSGAAGELFF.

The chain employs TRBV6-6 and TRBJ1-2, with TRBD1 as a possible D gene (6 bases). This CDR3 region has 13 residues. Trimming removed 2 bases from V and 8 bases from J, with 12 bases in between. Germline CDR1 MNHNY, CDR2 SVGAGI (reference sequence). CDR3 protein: CASSYSTGRGYTF. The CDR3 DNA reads TGTGCCAGCAGTTACAGTACAGGGAGAGGCTACACCTTC.

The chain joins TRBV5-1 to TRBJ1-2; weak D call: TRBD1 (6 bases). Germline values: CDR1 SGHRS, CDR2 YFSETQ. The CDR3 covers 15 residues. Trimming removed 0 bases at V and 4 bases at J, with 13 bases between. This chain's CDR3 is CASSLDRGPGYGYTF. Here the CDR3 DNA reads TGCGCCAGCAGCTTGGATCGGGGGCCAGGCTATGGCTACACCTTC.

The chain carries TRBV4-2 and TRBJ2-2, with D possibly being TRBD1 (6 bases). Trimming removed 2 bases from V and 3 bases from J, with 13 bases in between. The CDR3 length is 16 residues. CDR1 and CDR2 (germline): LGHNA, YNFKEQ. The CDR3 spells CASSQRLGGDTGELFF. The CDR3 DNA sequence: TGTGCCAGCAGCCAACGGCTAGGGGGTGACACCGGGGAGCTGTTTTTT.

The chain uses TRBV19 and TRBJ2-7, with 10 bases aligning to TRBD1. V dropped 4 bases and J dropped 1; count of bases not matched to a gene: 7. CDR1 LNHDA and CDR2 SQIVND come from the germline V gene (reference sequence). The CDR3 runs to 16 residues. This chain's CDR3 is CASSTFRDRGSYEQYF. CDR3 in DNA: TGTGCCAGTAGTACGTTCCGGGACAGGGGTTCCTACGAGCAGTACTTC.